This T cell receptor (beta chain) was retrieved from a study of T-cell memory formation after mild COVID-19. Study in general: TCR clusters were mostly donor specific. General study points: Clones which contracted sat mainly in CM and EM if CD4+, and in EMRA if CD8+. Contracting clones from day 15 to 85 had balanced CD4/CD8; later expanders favoured CD4+.

As for this clonotype: Its specificity is unknown.

TCRdb called the 5' RACE reads again in MiXCR, with one record for every CDR3 protein. Of about 560,000 distinct CDR3 sequences listed, roughly 20% were seen once; the top ten hold approximately 8.4%. With 5 bases removed from V and 7 bases from J, the gap between germline ends came to 9 bases. The CDR3 consists of 10 residues. CDR1 DFQATT and CDR2 SNEGSKA come from the germline V gene (reference sequence). The chain is built from TRBV20-1 and TRBJ2-7; D call uncertain. This TCR derives from an adult woman who had mild COVID-19 (a few samples of this study predate the infection). Cell type and time point are not known. Sequencing was performed on PBMCs or a T cell subset sorted from them (not recorded which). Here the CDR3 DNA reads TGCAGTGCTCCGAGTAGGGAGCAGTACTTC. Residues: CSAPSREQYF.